Below, 21 T cell receptor beta chains from the same sample are listed, as sequenced in a study of cytomegalovirus exposure and HLA in healthy donors. Vbeta (60) and Jbeta (13) primers were used in the PCR. Profiling relied on immunoSEQ multiplex PCR, and the TCRdb table lists in-frame clones only, not all of them. The sample contains just over 150,000 clones, approximately 82% of which appear only once. Sample: PBMCs. The origin of the receptors is a woman aged 50 to 65 in good health and CMV-seropositive.

V and J are TRBV13 and TRBJ1-2; TRBD1 matches at 8 bases. Germline V lookup: CDR1 PRHDT, CDR2 FYEKMQ (reference sequence). The CDR3 has 15 residues. Trimming cost V 3 bases and J 5 bases; bases outside gene matches: 8. The CDR3 here is CASSFGQGGSYGYTF. For the CDR3, the DNA is TGTGCCAGCAGCTTTGGACAGGGTGGGTCTTATGGCTACACCTTC. Looking up the rest from reference TRBV13 and TRBJ1-2 gives the full variable domain: AAGVIQSPRHLIKEKRETATLKCYPIPRHDTVYWYQQGPGQDPQFLISFYEKMQSDKGSIPDRFSAQQFSDYHSELNMSSLELGDSALYFCASSFGQGGSYGYTFGSGTRLTVV.

The genes are TRBV28 and TRBJ1-3; TRBD1 aligns across 8 bases. CDR3 length: 16 amino acids. V dropped 6 bases and J dropped 4; count of bases not matched to a gene: 11. Looked up from germline, CDR1 is MDHEN and CDR2 is SYDVKM. The DNA for the CDR3 is TGTGCCAGCAGCCTACGCGGACAGGGATCCGGAAACACCATATATTTT. Translating gives CASSLRGQGSGNTIYF.

The chain joins TRBV2 to TRBJ1-5; D gene ambiguous. Germline-derived CDR1 and CDR2 are SNHLY and FYNNEI. V was trimmed by 6 bases and J by 0 bases, leaving 9 bases between them. CDR3 length: 14 amino acids. CDR3 region: CASSRDNSNQPQHF. CDR3 nucleotides: TGTGCCAGCAGCCGAGACAATAGCAATCAGCCCCAGCATTTT.

In its sample, this clone was seen once. This sequence joins TRBV10-3 and TRBJ2-2; no definite D call. V was cut by 11 bases and J by 5 bases, with 18 bases left in between. This CDR3 spans 14 amino acids. The V gene's germline CDR1 is ENHRY and CDR2 SYGVKD. The CDR3 region has the DNA TGTGCCTCCACCAGGCGTGATGGAACCGGGGAGCTGTTTTTT. It is translated as CASTRRDGTGELFF.

The gene calls are TRBV12-5 and TRBJ2-4; a possible D gene is TRBD1 (5 bases). This CDR3 spans 13 amino acids. Germline V CDR1 and CDR2: LGHNT, FRNRAP. Between the trimmed V and J ends, which lost 1 base and 10 bases, there was a span of 11 bases. CDR3 residues: CASGLGTAGIQYF. The CDR3 bases are TGTGCTAGTGGTTTGGGAACAGCAGGGATTCAGTACTTC.

The CDR3 reads CASSLGGLSNEQFF. CDR3 nucleotides: TGTGCCAGCAGCTTGGGCGGACTTTCCAATGAGCAGTTCTTC. This sequence joins TRBV5-6 and TRBJ2-1, with a possible D match to TRBD2 (5 bases). The germline V gene encodes CDR1 SGHDT and CDR2 YYEEEE. This CDR3 contains 14 residues. Trimming pared 0 bases from V and 6 bases from J, leaving 10 bases between.

This rearrangement joins TRBV5-5 to TRBJ1-2, with 7 bases that match TRBD1. V was clipped by 0 bases and J by 2 bases; unmatched bases: 10. The CDR3 loop spans 17 amino acids. CDR1 is SGHKS and CDR2 is YYEKEE in the germline V gene (reference sequence). The DNA for the CDR3 is TGTGCCAGCAGCTTGGACATTAACAGGGGAGGAAACTATGGCTACACCTTC. Protein product: CASSLDINRGGNYGYTF. Full variable domain (missing parts from reference TRBV5-5 and TRBJ1-2): DAGVTQSPTHLIKTRGQQVTLRCSPISGHKSVSWYQQVLGQGPQFIFQYYEKEERGRGNFPDRFSARQFPNYSSELNVNALLLGDSALYLCASSLDINRGGNYGYTFGSGTRLTVV.

The chain links TRBV5-5 to TRBJ2-1; 9 nucleotides match TRBD1. After removal of 1 base from V and 8 bases from J, the junction contained 10 bases not matched to a gene. The germline gives CDR1 SGHKS, CDR2 YYEKEE (reference sequence). CDR3 length: 16 residues. CDR3 amino acids: CASSLYPSDRGHEQFF. The DNA for the CDR3 is TGTGCCAGCAGCTTGTACCCTTCGGACAGGGGCCATGAGCAGTTCTTC.

Only a few counts were recorded for this clone. CDR3 bases: TGCGCCAGCGGGCTACAAAATTCACCCCTCCACTTT. Its protein product is CASGLQNSPLHF. This sequence joins TRBV10-2 and TRBJ1-6; D remains unclear. Germline V gives CDR1 WSHSY, CDR2 SAAADI. Trimming cost V 8 bases and J 7 bases, with 9 bases left between them. The CDR3 covers 12 residues.

About this clone itself: This sample includes further DNA sequences coding for the same CDR3. This chain uses TRBV9 with TRBJ2-2; D perhaps matches TRBD2 (5 bases). Germline assignment: CDR1 SGDLS and CDR2 YYNGEE. This CDR3 has 13 amino acids. V dropped 0 bases and J dropped 6 bases, with 6 bases sitting between them. As DNA, the CDR3 is TGTGCCAGCAGCGTAGGGGGAGCCGGGGAGCTGTTTTTT. It translates to CASSVGGAGELFF.

The chain couples TRBV5-1 to TRBJ2-2; possibly TRBD1 for D (5 bases). V was clipped by 0 bases and J by 4 bases, with 10 bases between them. The CDR3 loop spans 15 amino acids. CDR1 is SGHRS, CDR2 YFSETQ, per germline. The CDR3 nucleotides are TGCGCCAGCAGCTTGGTTTCAGGGTCCACCGGGGAGCTGTTTTTT. Its translation: CASSLVSGSTGELFF.

DNA of the CDR3: TGTGCCAGCAGCTTAGACGGGACCGGGGAGCTGTTTTTT. Amino acids: CASSLDGTGELFF. The chain joins TRBV6-6 to TRBJ2-2; D is undetermined. Looked up from germline, CDR1 is MNHNY and CDR2 is SVGAGI (reference sequence). The CDR3 consists of 13 residues. V was clipped by 6 bases and J by 5 bases, with 10 bases between them.

This chain links TRBV21-1 with TRBJ2-7; the table's TRBD1 call for D was not verified on the DNA. TRBV21-1 is a pseudogene. This CDR3 has 16 residues. The CDR3 DNA reads as TGTGCCAGCAGCAAAGCCTCTCCAGGGCCCTACTACGAGCAGTACTTC. It yields the protein CASSKASPGPYYEQYF.

The chain links TRBV18 to TRBJ1-1, with 9 bases fitting TRBD1. Germline V gene sequence: CDR1 KGHSH, CDR2 LQKENI. Trimming at V came to 3 bases and at J to 2 bases, leaving 4 bases not matched to a gene. CDR3 length: 15 residues. The CDR3 nucleotides read TGTGCCAGCTCACCCCGACAGGGGGGTAACACTGAAGCTTTCTTT. Its protein product is CASSPRQGGNTEAFF.

The chain is built from TRBV10-2 and TRBJ2-1; 7 bases align to TRBD1. The CDR3 spans 13 residues. Germline-derived CDR1 and CDR2 are WSHSY and SAAADI. The CDR3 bases are TGCTCTACTTTAGGGGGCGGGCTAGGGGAGCAGTTCTTC. This encodes CSTLGGGLGEQFF.

The rearrangement joins TRBV2 to TRBJ2-7; 7 positions agree with TRBD1. CDR1 SNHLY and CDR2 FYNNEI come from the germline V gene. The CDR3 spans 14 residues. Trimming removed 6 bases from V and 4 bases from J; junction bases left unmatched: 9. As DNA, the CDR3 is TGTGCCAGCAGCGTACAGGGGATAGAGTACGAGCAGTACTTC. It translates to CASSVQGIEYEQYF.

The gene calls are TRBV4-2 and TRBJ2-1; TRBD1 matches 10 bases. V shed 2 bases, J shed 8 bases, and the junction held 9 bases outside the gene matches. This CDR3 region has 16 residues. Per germline, CDR1 LGHNA and CDR2 YNFKEQ. The CDR3 nucleotides are TGTGCCAGCAGCCAATCACCGGGACAGGGGATCGATGAGCAGTTCTTC. Translating it yields CASSQSPGQGIDEQFF.

In nucleotides, the CDR3 is TGTGCCAGCAGGTCAGGACAGCAAGGGAACTATGGCTACACCTTC. Encoded protein: CASRSGQQGNYGYTF. The gene calls are TRBV6-5 and TRBJ1-2, with D tentatively TRBD1 (6 bases). V lost 6 bases, J lost 2 bases, and 16 bases lay in between. The CDR3 consists of 15 residues. Germline CDR1 MNHEY, CDR2 SVGAGI.

This clone has a single count. This chain uses TRBV5-1 with TRBJ1-1; TRBD1 is a possible D gene (6 bases). The CDR3 totals 15 residues. V gave up 1 base and J gave up 7 bases, with 17 bases separating them. Germline V lookup: CDR1 SGHRS, CDR2 YFSETQ. Here the CDR3 DNA reads TGCGCCAGCAGCTTGAACCCGGGACAACTTATTGAAGCTTTCTTT. Translating it yields CASSLNPGQLIEAFF.

The rearrangement joins TRBV11-2 to TRBJ1-1, with D perhaps matching TRBD1 (6 bases). CDR3 length equals 16 residues. V was shortened by 4 bases and J by 11 bases, with 26 bases between the two germline ends. Germline loops: CDR1 SGHAT, CDR2 FQNNGV. The CDR3 nucleotides are TGTGCCAGCAGCTCGCCCCCCTGGACAGTCCCCTACGGGGCTTTCTTT. This gives the protein CASSSPPWTVPYGAFF.

CDR3 sequence: CASSSRVTVAKNIQYF. For the CDR3, the DNA is TGTGCCAGCAGCTCCAGGGTTACGGTAGCCAAAAACATTCAGTACTTC. The chain combines TRBV13 with TRBJ2-4, with D perhaps matching TRBD1 (5 bases). This CDR3 comprises 16 residues. Germline assignment: CDR1 PRHDT and CDR2 FYEKMQ (reference sequence). V was cut by 4 bases and J by 0 bases, with 13 bases left in between.